These T cell receptor beta chains were read from a single sample in a study of T cell changes during pregnancy in multiple sclerosis. The table came from immunoSEQ multiplex PCR; TCRdb's copy has only in-frame clones and leaves some out. The profile covers tens of thousands of clones, with around 94% appearing a single time and about 1% taken by the ten largest. Sample: peripheral blood, taken in the second trimester of pregnancy. These receptors originate from a female donor in good health, enrolled as a control in a pregnancy study. Both conserved end residues are part of each CDR3. Fields, in order: clone size, J gene, D gene, CDR3 length, V gene, CDR3 DNA, CDR3 protein. A D gene is named only where the DNA matches it firmly. Where a row states a size, it is once, few, many or the class of an expanded clone; other rows omit it.

>once|TRBJ2-1|.|15|TRBV25-1
TGTGCCAGCAGTGCCAGACAGAGCTCCTACAATGAGCAGTTCTTC
CASSARQSSYNEQFF
>.|TRBJ2-4|TRBD2|15|TRBV4-1
TGCGCCAGCAGCCCCGGGAGGCTCGTTCCGAACATTCAGTACTTC
CASSPGRLVPNIQYF
>.|TRBJ2-5|.|19|TRBV7-8
TGTGCCAGCAGCCCCAGGATGGTTGGGACATTAAATCTTGGAGAGACCCAGTACTTC
CASSPRMVGTLNLGETQYF
>.|TRBJ2-5|.|13|TRBV7-2
TGTGCCAGCAGCTTCGACTCTCAGCGGGTCCAGTACTTC
CASSFDSQRVQYF
>.|TRBJ2-1|TRBD1|16|TRBV5-4
TGTGCCAGCAGCCCTGCCGGGACAGGGAACTACAATGAGCAGTTCTTC
CASSPAGTGNYNEQFF
>.|TRBJ2-5|.|12|TRBV7-2
TGTGCCAGCACCTTAAGGGGCGAGACCCAGTACTTC
CASTLRGETQYF
>once|TRBJ1-5|.|13|TRBV25-1
TGTGCCAGCGGGACTGGCCCGGGTCAGCCCCAGCATTTT
CASGTGPGQPQHF
>once|TRBJ2-2|.|14|TRBV11-1
TGTGCCAGCAGCTTCGGACAGAACACCGGGGAGCTGTTTTTT
CASSFGQNTGELFF
>.|TRBJ2-3|.|14|TRBV6-6
TGTGCCAGCAGCCGATCGGTTAGCACAGATACGCAGTATTTT
CASSRSVSTDTQYF
>once|TRBJ1-1|.|13|TRBV6-6
TGTGCCAGCAGCCCGGGACAGAACACTGAAGCTTTCTTT
CASSPGQNTEAFF
>.|TRBJ2-7|TRBD1|14|TRBV11-3
TGTGCCAGCAGCCCGGGACAGGGGGCACCTGTGCAGTACTTC
CASSPGQGAPVQYF
>.|TRBJ2-2|TRBD1|15|TRBV27
TGTGCCAGCAGTGACGACAGGGGGTTCGCCGGGGAGCTGTTTTTT
CASSDDRGFAGELFF
>.|TRBJ2-1|.|15|TRBV4-1
TGCGCCAGCAGCCAAGACCCGGACTGGTACAATGAGCAGTTCTTC
CASSQDPDWYNEQFF
>.|TRBJ2-7|TRBD2|13|TRBV30
TGTGCCTGGAGACCAGCGGGAGGGCCCGAGCAGTACTTC
CAWRPAGGPEQYF
>.|TRBJ2-5|TRBD2|14|TRBV7-2
TGTGCCAGCAGCCTAGCGGGAGCAGTAGAGACCCAGTACTTC
CASSLAGAVETQYF
>.|TRBJ2-7|TRBD2|14|TRBV19
TGTGCCAGTAGTTTCGGGACTAGCGGTTACGAGCAGTACTTC
CASSFGTSGYEQYF
>.|TRBJ2-1|.|11|TRBV7-2
TGTGCCAGCAGCTTGGCATTTGAGCAGTTCTTC
CASSLAFEQFF
>.|TRBJ2-3|.|12|TRBV27
TGTGCCAGCAGACCTACCGCAGATACGCAGTATTTT
CASRPTADTQYF
>.|TRBJ2-3|TRBD2|17|TRBV27
TGTGCCAGCAGTCGTAGGGGAGTAGCGGGATTCACAGATACGCAGTATTTT
CASSRRGVAGFTDTQYF
>.|TRBJ2-5|TRBD2|14|TRBV7-2
TGTGCCAGCAGCAATAGACTAGCGCAAGAGACCCAGTACTTC
CASSNRLAQETQYF
>.|TRBJ2-5|.|13|TRBV2
TGTGCCAGCAGCTACTTTGAACAAGAGACCCAGTACTTC
CASSYFEQETQYF
>.|TRBJ1-2|.|15|TRBV6-5
TGTGCCAGCAGTTACTCGAGGAGAGCTAACTATGGCTACACCTTC
CASSYSRRANYGYTF
>.|TRBJ2-1|TRBD2|21|TRBV14
TGTGCCAGCAGCCAAAGTTTATGGGGCAGGACTAGCGGATTCTATATCAATGAGCAGTTCTTC
CASSQSLWGRTSGFYINEQFF
>.|TRBJ2-3|TRBD2|17|TRBV5-6
TGTGCCAGCAGCTTACAGCCGGGAGGGGCTGGCACAGATACGCAGTATTTT
CASSLQPGGAGTDTQYF
>.|TRBJ2-5|TRBD1|18|TRBV29-1
TGCAGCGTTGAAGTCGGGACAGGGGGCGCATTAGTCCGAGAGACCCAGTACTTC
CSVEVGTGGALVRETQYF
>.|TRBJ1-1|.|13|TRBV2
TGTGCCAGCAGTGTACAGCTGGGGACAGAAGCTTTCTTT
CASSVQLGTEAFF
>.|TRBJ2-7|TRBD1|14|TRBV5-1
TGCGCCAGCTGGGACAGGGGGGTGCCCTACGAGCAGTACTTC
CASWDRGVPYEQYF
>.|TRBJ2-1|TRBD1|14|TRBV15
TGTGCCACCAGCAGAGATCGACAGGGCAATGAGCAGTTCTTC
CATSRDRQGNEQFF
>once|TRBJ2-1|.|17|TRBV4-1
TGCGCCAGCAGCCAAGATCTCCAGGATAGCTCCTACAATGAGCAGTTCTTC
CASSQDLQDSSYNEQFF
>.|TRBJ1-2|TRBD1|14|TRBV5-1
TGCGCCAGCAGCCCCCAACAGGGGGTAACGGGCTACACCTTC
CASSPQQGVTGYTF
>.|TRBJ1-2|.|13|TRBV5-8
TGTGCCAGCAGCCGGGACATAAACTATGGCTACACCTTC
CASSRDINYGYTF
>.|TRBJ1-6|.|15|TRBV5-1
TGCGCCAGCAGCTTGGACAGGATGAATAATTCACCCCTCCACTTT
CASSLDRMNNSPLHF
>.|TRBJ2-1|TRBD2|15|TRBV5-1
TGCGCCAGCAGCACAATGACTAGCCCTAACAATGAGCAGTTCTTC
CASSTMTSPNNEQFF
>.|TRBJ2-1|TRBD2|16|TRBV4-2
TGTGCCAGCAGCCAAAGTTATATAGCGGGAGTGTTTGAGCAGTTCTTC
CASSQSYIAGVFEQFF
>.|TRBJ2-2|TRBD1|16|TRBV2
TGTGCCAGCAGGGCTCGGGGACAGGGGGCAACCGGGGAGCTGTTTTTT
CASRARGQGATGELFF
>.|TRBJ1-5|.|14|TRBV27
TGTGCCAGCAGGATAACAGGGTCAGGGCAGCCCCAGCATTTT
CASRITGSGQPQHF
>.|TRBJ2-2|.|13|TRBV2
TGTGCCAGCACGCCGCCGGGCACCGGGGAGCTGTTTTTT
CASTPPGTGELFF
>.|TRBJ2-5|TRBD2|16|TRBV4-1
TGCGCCAGCAGCCAAGGACTAGCGGGAGGTGAAGAGACCCAGTACTTC
CASSQGLAGGEETQYF
>once|TRBJ2-1|TRBD1|15|TRBV5-4
TGTGCCAGCAGCTTGCGACAGGGTAGGGGCAATGAGCAGTTCTTC
CASSLRQGRGNEQFF
>.|TRBJ2-7|.|13|TRBV19
TGTGCCAGTAGCCCGGGACATACCTACGAGCAGTACTTC
CASSPGHTYEQYF
>.|TRBJ2-7|.|15|TRBV28
TGTGCCAGCAGTCTCAGAAGGTCGGGGGTTCGGGAGCAGTACTTC
CASSLRRSGVREQYF
>.|TRBJ1-1|.|13|TRBV21-1
TGTGCCATCGGATGGGGCGGGAACACTGAAGCTTTCTTT
CAIGWGGNTEAFF
>.|TRBJ1-4|TRBD1|13|TRBV28
TGTGCCAGCAGAACAGGGGCAGGCGAAAAACTGTTTTTT
CASRTGAGEKLFF
>.|TRBJ2-1|TRBD1|15|TRBV5-6
TGTGCCAGCAGCTTTTCTTTCGGACAGGGCGTTTTACCGTTCTTC
CASSFSFGQGVLPFF